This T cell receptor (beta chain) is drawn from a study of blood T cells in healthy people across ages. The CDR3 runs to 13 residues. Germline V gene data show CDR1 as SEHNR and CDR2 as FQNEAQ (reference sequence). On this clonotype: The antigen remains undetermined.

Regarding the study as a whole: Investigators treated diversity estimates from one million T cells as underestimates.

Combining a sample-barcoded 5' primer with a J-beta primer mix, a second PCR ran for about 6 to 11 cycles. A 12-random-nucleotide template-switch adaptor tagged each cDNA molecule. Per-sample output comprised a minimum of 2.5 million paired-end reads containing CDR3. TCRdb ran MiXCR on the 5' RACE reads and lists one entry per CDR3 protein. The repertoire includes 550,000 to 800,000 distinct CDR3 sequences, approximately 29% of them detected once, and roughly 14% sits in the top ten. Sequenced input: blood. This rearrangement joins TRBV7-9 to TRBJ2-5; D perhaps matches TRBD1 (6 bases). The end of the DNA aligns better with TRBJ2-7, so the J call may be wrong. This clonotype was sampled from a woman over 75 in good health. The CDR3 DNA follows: TGTGCCAGCACCGGGACAATCGCCTACGAGCAGTACTTC. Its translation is CASTGTIAYEQYF.